Below, one TCR beta chain is given with its context. The sample is drawn from a study of cytomegalovirus exposure and HLA in healthy donors. TCRdb's table, derived via immunoSEQ multiplex PCR, lists solely in-frame clones and lacks some. There are 120,000 or so clones in the sample; 80% to 90% occur only once, and less than 1.5% lies in the top ten. The TCR was taken from a woman under 30 in good health and CMV-seronegative. The material sequenced was PBMCs.

For the CDR3, the DNA is TGTGCCAGCAGTTTATTAGGCAGTGGAGATTCACCCCTCCACTTT. Translated, it gives CASSLLGSGDSPLHF. This sequence joins TRBV28 and TRBJ1-6; no definite D call. The CDR3 has 15 residues. V lost 1 base to trimming and J lost 8 bases, with 12 bases between them. Germline V gene data show CDR1 as MDHEN and CDR2 as SYDVKM.